This record concerns one T cell receptor (beta chain) sequence. Its antigen is currently unknown. This same CDR3 is encoded by further DNA sequences in the sample. Reverse transcribed after extraction, RNA yielded cDNA as the sequencing template. Produced via immunoSEQ multiplex PCR; TCRdb's table is partial and in-frame only. This sample has roughly 150,000 clones, with under 60% found just once. Sorted out of PBMCs were CD4+ T cells and CD8+ T cells. This sample stems from a study of CD8+ T cells in alopecia areata. Study findings and constraints: Researchers reported that TCR sharing among patients proved less clear than in mice, possibly HLA-linked. For lesional scalp, especially alopecia totalis/universalis, clonality was higher than in normal scalp.

The V and J ends lost 4 bases and 0 bases respectively, with 10 bases between them. The CDR3 loop spans 13 amino acids. CDR1 is SQVTM, CDR2 ANQGSEA, per germline. The rearrangement joins TRBV29-1 to TRBJ2-7; D perhaps matches TRBD1 (6 bases). This receptor was identified in a human donor with alopecia areata. The sequencing used CD8+ T cells sorted from blood, collected at week 0. The CDR3 loop is CSVGQGSSYEQYF. CDR3 nucleotide sequence: TGCAGCGTTGGGCAGGGGTCCTCCTACGAGCAGTACTTC.